The T cell receptor (beta chain) described here comes from a study of blood T cell repertoires in COVID-19. TCRdb's table, derived via immunoSEQ multiplex PCR, lists solely in-frame clones and lacks some. Altogether roughly 220,000 clones are present, 65% to 85% being singletons, with the ten largest covering roughly 4.3%. Participants had their cohort set by participant-reported clinical history. This CDR3 has 13 amino acids. V was cut by 6 bases and J by 2 bases, with 10 bases left in between. In germline, CDR1 is SGHDN, CDR2 FVKESK. Sequencing input: PBMCs or T cells enriched from blood (not recorded which). The chain employs TRBV14 and TRBJ1-2, with D possibly TRBD1 on 6 matching bases. The clonotype was recovered from a man aged 30 to 45 with acute COVID-19. The CDR3 region is CASSQGPNYGYTF. CDR3 bases: TGTGCCAGCAGTCAGGGGCCCAACTATGGCTACACCTTC. Full variable domain (missing parts from reference TRBV14 and TRBJ1-2): EAGVTQFPSHSVIEKGQTVTLRCDPISGHDNLYWYRRVMGKEIKFLLHFVKESKQDESGMPNNRFLAERTGGTYSTLKVQPAELEDSGVYFCASSQGPNYGYTFGSGTRLTVV.